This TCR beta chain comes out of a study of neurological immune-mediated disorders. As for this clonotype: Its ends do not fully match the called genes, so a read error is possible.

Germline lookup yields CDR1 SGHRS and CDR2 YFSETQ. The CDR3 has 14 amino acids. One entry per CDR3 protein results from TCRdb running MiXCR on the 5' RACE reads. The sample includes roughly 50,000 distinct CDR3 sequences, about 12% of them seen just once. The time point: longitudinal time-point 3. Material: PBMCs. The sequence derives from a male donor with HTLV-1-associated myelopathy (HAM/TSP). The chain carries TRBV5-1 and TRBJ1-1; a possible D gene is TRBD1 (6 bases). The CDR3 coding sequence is TGCACCAGCCGGGGGGGGGCGGCGGACACTGAAGCTTTCTTT. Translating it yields CTSRGGAADTEAFF.